This TCR beta chain was obtained from a study of blood T cell repertoires in COVID-19. Study overall: PBMCs, B-cell-depleted T cells, or T cells were the source of the cDNA or gDNA that made up the material.

Residents of about two dozen US areas, aged about 18 to 95 years, made up the participants. Donors were grouped by their self-reported clinical history. The CDR3 sequence is 15 residues long. Per the original methods: The assay estimated nucleated cells by amplifying reference gene primers. Only in-frame clones appear in the TCRdb table, and some are missing; sequencing was by immunoSEQ multiplex PCR. V and J calls and clone size come straight from that table; D and trimming were deduced from the DNA. The sample has approximately 490,000 clones, approximately 86% seen once; the top ten hold roughly 0.72%.

The rearrangement joins TRBV1 to TRBJ2-7; the table names TRBD1, a call not compared with the DNA. TRBV1 represents a pseudogene. Sequenced: PBMCs or T cells enriched from blood (not recorded which). The receptor's source is a woman younger than 30 who had recovered from COVID-19. CDR3 sequence reads: CTSSLFPGQLYEQYF. CDR3 DNA: TGCACCAGCAGCCTTTTCCCTGGACAGCTTTACGAGCAGTACTTC.